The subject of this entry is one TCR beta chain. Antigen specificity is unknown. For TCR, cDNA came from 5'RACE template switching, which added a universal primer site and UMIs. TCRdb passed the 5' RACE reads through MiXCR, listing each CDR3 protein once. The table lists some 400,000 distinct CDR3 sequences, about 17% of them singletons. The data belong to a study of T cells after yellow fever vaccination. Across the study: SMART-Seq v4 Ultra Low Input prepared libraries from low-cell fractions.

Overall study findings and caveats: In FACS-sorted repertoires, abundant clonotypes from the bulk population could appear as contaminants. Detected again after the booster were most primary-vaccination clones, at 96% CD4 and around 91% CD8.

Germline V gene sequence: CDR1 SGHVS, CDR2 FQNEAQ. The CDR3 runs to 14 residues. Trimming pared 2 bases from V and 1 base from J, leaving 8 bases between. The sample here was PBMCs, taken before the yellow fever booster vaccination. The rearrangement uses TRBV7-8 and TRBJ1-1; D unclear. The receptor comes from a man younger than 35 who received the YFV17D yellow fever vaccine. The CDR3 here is CASSLFSGNTEAFF. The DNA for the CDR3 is TGTGCCAGCAGCTTATTTAGTGGGAACACTGAAGCTTTCTTT.